This passage covers 22 T cell receptor beta chains from one sample sequenced in a study of blood T cell repertoires in COVID-19. Clones were sequenced by immunoSEQ multiplex PCR, and TCRdb holds only the in-frame ones, with some missing. Of approximately 210,000 clones listed, less than 90% are singletons. The material sequenced was peripheral blood. These receptors came from a man between 40 and 49 years old with active or convalescent COVID-19.

The chain recombines TRBV18 with TRBJ2-1; perhaps TRBD1 as D (6 bases). The CDR3 runs to 15 residues. The V gene's germline CDR1 is KGHSH and CDR2 LQKENI. V was trimmed by 0 bases and J by 9 bases, leaving 15 bases between them. CDR3 DNA sequence: TGTGCCAGCTCACCACCGGTGACTACCAGGGGTGAGCAGTTCTTC. Translating it yields CASSPPVTTRGEQFF. Using reference TRBV18 and TRBJ2-1 for the parts outside the CDR3, the full variable domain is NAGVMQNPRHLVRRRGQEARLRCSPMKGHSHVYWYRQLPEEGLKFMVYLQKENIIDESGMPKERFSAEFPKEGPSILRIQQVVRGDSAAYFCASSPPVTTRGEQFFGPGTRLTVL.

This clone was picked up a small number of times. The V gene is TRBV19, the J gene TRBJ1-1; a weak D match, TRBD1 (5 bases). CDR1 LNHDA and CDR2 SQIVND come from the germline V gene (reference sequence). V was clipped by 7 bases and J by 10 bases, with 19 bases between them. The CDR3 has 13 residues. CDR3: CASTRQQVRGAFF. The DNA for the CDR3 is TGTGCCAGTACCCGCCAACAGGTCCGAGGAGCTTTCTTT.

V and J are TRBV5-1 and TRBJ2-7; D possibly corresponds to TRBD2 (6 bases). V was pared by 3 bases and J by 2 bases, with 15 bases between. The CDR3 covers 15 residues. Germline assignment: CDR1 SGHRS and CDR2 YFSETQ. This CDR3 is CASSWGEFSTYEQYF. CDR3 in DNA: TGCGCCAGCAGCTGGGGGGAGTTCAGTACCTACGAGCAGTACTTC.

The CDR3 sequence is CASSQDGGLSYGYTF. CDR3 nucleotide sequence: TGTGCCAGCAGCCAAGACGGGGGGTTGAGCTATGGCTACACCTTC. V and J are TRBV3-1 (or the pseudogene TRBV3-2) and TRBJ1-2; D is perhaps TRBD1 (5 bases). Between the trimmed V and J ends, which lost 0 bases and 4 bases, there was a span of 12 bases. The CDR3 has 15 amino acids. Germline V gives CDR1 LGHDT, CDR2 YNNKEL (reference sequence).

The chain has TRBV12-5 and TRBJ2-7; 8 bases line up with TRBD2. Germline CDR1 is LGHNT and CDR2 is FRNRAP. The trim removed 5 bases at V and 6 bases at J, leaving 9 bases unmatched. This CDR3 region has 14 residues. CDR3 sequence reads: CASGIAGTGTEQYF. Written as DNA, the CDR3 is TGTGCTAGTGGTATAGCGGGAACTGGGACCGAGCAGTACTTC.

Comment on this clone: This may come from a read error, since a much larger clone is one base off. This chain joins TRBV6-5 and TRBJ2-7; 9 nucleotides agree with TRBD1. The CDR3 runs 14 residues. Trimming at V came to 2 bases and at J to 3 bases, leaving 2 bases not matched to a gene. Per the germline V gene, CDR1 is MNHEY and CDR2 is SVGAGI. CDR3 sequence: CASSYGTGRYEQYF. The CDR3 DNA reads TGTGCCAGCAGTTACGGGACAGGGCGCTACGAGCAGTACTTC.

V and J are TRBV2 and TRBJ2-7; 7 positions agree with TRBD2. The germline CDR1 and CDR2 sequences are SNHLY and FYNNEI. CDR3 size: 14 residues. With V trimmed by 4 bases and J by 3 bases, 6 bases remained unmatched. The CDR3 is CASSGWGGGYEQYF. The CDR3 DNA is TGTGCCAGCAGTGGTTGGGGGGGTGGCTACGAGCAGTACTTC.

V and J are TRBV27 and TRBJ1-1; 8 nucleotides align to TRBD1. J lost 0 bases, V lost 3 bases, and 0 bases had no gene match. CDR3 length: 14 amino acids. The germline V gene encodes CDR1 MNHEY and CDR2 SMNVEV (reference sequence). CDR3 protein: CASSFRGLNTEAFF. In DNA, the CDR3 is TGTGCCAGCAGTTTCAGGGGGCTGAACACTGAAGCTTTCTTT.

The chain uses TRBV5-1 and TRBJ2-3; D call uncertain. The CDR3 spans 14 residues. Looked up from germline, CDR1 is SGHRS and CDR2 is YFSETQ. Trimming cost V 2 bases and J 2 bases, with 9 bases left between them. The CDR3 is CASSFEEYTDTQYF. The CDR3 nucleotides read TGCGCCAGCAGCTTCGAGGAGTACACAGATACGCAGTATTTT.

This clone was seen only a few times. This chain connects TRBV28 to TRBJ1-2, with TRBD1 matching over 7 bases. The CDR3 is 15 amino acids. Germline-derived CDR1 and CDR2 are MDHEN and SYDVKM. V dropped 3 bases and J dropped 8; count of bases not matched to a gene: 12. CDR3 coding DNA: TGTGCCAGCAGTTTTCCCCCCTCAGGGGGAAGGGGCTACACCTTC. Amino acid sequence: CASSFPPSGGRGYTF.

This CDR3 is CASTPLWTEEADTQYF. CDR3 in DNA: TGTGCCAGTACCCCGCTTTGGACAGAGGAGGCAGATACGCAGTATTTT. The chain combines TRBV19 with TRBJ2-3; weak D call: TRBD1 (6 bases). CDR3 size: 16 residues. Germline V gene data show CDR1 as LNHDA and CDR2 as SQIVND (reference sequence). Trimming cost V 7 bases and J 4 bases, with 21 bases left between them.

The chain carries TRBV27 and TRBJ2-7; D might be TRBD1 (5 bases). The V gene lost 5 bases and the J gene lost 2 bases, with 13 bases spanning the gap. CDR3 length equals 14 residues. Germline values: CDR1 MNHEY, CDR2 SMNVEV (reference sequence). CDR3 loop: CASSAGYGAYEQYF. The CDR3, as DNA: TGTGCCAGCAGTGCAGGGTATGGGGCCTACGAGCAGTACTTC.

V usage is TRBV6-5 and J usage is TRBJ2-5; 7 nucleotides agree with TRBD1. Germline trimming cut 6 bases from V and 4 bases from J; bases unmatched to any gene: 8. CDR3 size: 14 residues. CDR1 is MNHEY, CDR2 SVGAGI, per germline. CDR3 coding DNA: TGTGCCAGCAGACCGACAGGGACCGGAGAGACCCAGTACTTC. Protein: CASRPTGTGETQYF.

V is TRBV28 and J is TRBJ2-7; TRBD1 might be the D (6 bases). With 5 bases removed from V and 2 bases from J, the gap between germline ends came to 13 bases. CDR1 is MDHEN and CDR2 is SYDVKM in the germline V gene. The CDR3 is 14 residues long. The CDR3 coding sequence is TGTGCCAGCAGTCCCTCGGACAGTCCCTACGAGCAGTACTTC. Its protein is CASSPSDSPYEQYF.

This rearrangement joins TRBV5-1 to TRBJ1-1, with 8 bases aligning to TRBD1. V trimming: 2 bases; J trimming: 5 bases; junction bases outside the gene matches: 5. Germline CDR1 reads SGHRS; CDR2 reads YFSETQ. The CDR3 loop spans 14 amino acids. CDR3 sequence reads: CASSFRGRGTEAFF. In DNA, the CDR3 is TGCGCCAGCAGCTTCAGGGGGCGCGGAACTGAAGCTTTCTTT.

V usage is TRBV20-1 and J usage is TRBJ1-5; D is unclear. CDR3 length: 11 residues. V lost 6 bases and J 4 bases, leaving 7 bases between the germline ends. Germline assignment: CDR1 DFQATT and CDR2 SNEGSKA (reference sequence). The CDR3: CSALNNQPQHF. The DNA of the CDR3 is TGCAGTGCCTTAAATAATCAGCCCCAGCATTTT.

The J gene is TRBJ1-1, the V gene TRBV7-3; TRBD1 aligns across 7 bases. The CDR3 has 14 amino acids. Trimming at V came to 5 bases and at J to 6 bases, leaving 9 bases not matched to a gene. Germline V gene data show CDR1 as SGHTA and CDR2 as FQGTGA. DNA for the CDR3: TGTGCCAGCAGCCCGGACAGGTGGACGGCTGAAGCTTTCTTT. Protein product: CASSPDRWTAEAFF.

The chain combines TRBV10-3 with TRBJ2-6; TRBD1 aligns across 7 bases. The germline V gene encodes CDR1 ENHRY and CDR2 SYGVKD. V lost 4 bases, J lost 1 base, and 13 bases stayed unmatched. CDR3 length: 19 residues. Here the CDR3 reads CAISVVPGGSQSGANVLTF. The CDR3 nucleotides are TGTGCCATCAGTGTGGTCCCAGGGGGTAGTCAATCTGGGGCCAACGTCCTGACTTTC.

The genes are TRBV21-1 and TRBJ2-5; the table's D call, TRBD2, has no DNA check behind it. TRBV21-1 is a recognized pseudogene. The CDR3 is 13 residues long. Here the CDR3 reads CASSKGREETQYF. CDR3 in DNA: TGTGCCAGCAGCAAAGGTCGGGAGGAGACCCAGTACTTC.

The rearrangement joins TRBV5-1 to TRBJ2-2; 7 bases align to TRBD1. The length of the CDR3 is 17 residues. From germline, CDR1 is SGHRS and CDR2 YFSETQ. V shed 0 bases, J shed 0 bases, and the junction held 5 bases outside the gene matches. The CDR3 DNA reads as TGCGCCAGCAGCTTGGGAAGAGGGGGCGCGAACACCGGGGAGCTGTTTTTT. Protein: CASSLGRGGANTGELFF.

The chain carries TRBV5-1 and TRBJ2-2, with 8 bases aligning to TRBD2. V lost 5 bases, J lost 7 bases, and 7 bases stayed unmatched. Germline CDR1 SGHRS, CDR2 YFSETQ. The CDR3 runs to 14 residues. The CDR3 DNA reads as TGCGCCAGCAGTGGACTAGCAGTGGGCGGGGAGCTGTTTTTT. Its protein is CASSGLAVGGELFF.

This clone has more than one count but fewer than ten. The chain links TRBV2 to TRBJ1-6; 12 bases map to TRBD1. The CDR3 length is 16 residues. Germline assignment: CDR1 SNHLY and CDR2 FYNNEI. V dropped 6 bases and J dropped 7; count of bases not matched to a gene: 7. CDR3 region: CASRAGTGGDNSPLHF. The CDR3, as DNA: TGTGCCAGCAGGGCCGGGACAGGGGGCGACAATTCACCCCTCCACTTT.